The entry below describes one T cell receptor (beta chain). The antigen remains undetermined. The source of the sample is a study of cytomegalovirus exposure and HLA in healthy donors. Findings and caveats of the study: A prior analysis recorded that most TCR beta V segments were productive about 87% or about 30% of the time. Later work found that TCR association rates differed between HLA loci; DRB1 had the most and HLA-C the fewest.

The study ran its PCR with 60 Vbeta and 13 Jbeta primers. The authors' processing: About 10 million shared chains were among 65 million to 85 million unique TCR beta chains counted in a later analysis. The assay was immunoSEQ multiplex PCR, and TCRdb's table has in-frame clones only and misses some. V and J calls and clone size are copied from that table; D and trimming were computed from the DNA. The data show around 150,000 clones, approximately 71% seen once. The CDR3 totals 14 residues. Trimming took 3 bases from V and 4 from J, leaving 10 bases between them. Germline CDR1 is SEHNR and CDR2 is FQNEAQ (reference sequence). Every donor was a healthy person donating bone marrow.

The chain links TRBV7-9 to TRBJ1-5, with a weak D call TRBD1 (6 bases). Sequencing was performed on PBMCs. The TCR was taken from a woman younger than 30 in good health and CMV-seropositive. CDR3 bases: TGTGCCAGCAGCTTCGACAGGTCTAATCAGCCCCAGCATTTT. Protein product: CASSFDRSNQPQHF.